This T cell receptor (beta chain) was found in a study of blood T cells in healthy people across ages. A second PCR, run for roughly 7 to 11 cycles, used a sample-barcoded 5' primer plus a J-beta primer mix. Every cDNA was tagged by a template-switch adaptor with 12 random nucleotides. TCRdb re-derived calls from the 5' RACE reads in MiXCR, one entry per CDR3 protein. The repertoire consists of fewer than 1,000,000 distinct CDR3 sequences, with 35% to 60% occurring once and the leading ten covering approximately 18%. This CDR3 has 14 amino acids. V lost 5 bases and J 4 bases, leaving 15 bases between the germline ends. The V gene's germline CDR1 is DFQATT and CDR2 SNEGSKA (reference sequence). Details on this clonotype: Its antigen remains unidentified. This may be a read error, as it is one base from a much larger clone.

Findings and limits, study-wide: Higher diversity, along with more naive CD4+ cells, distinguished long-lived donors from aged donors. Per million T cells, TCR beta diversity dropped roughly linearly as age increased.

The sequence came from a man older than 75 in good health. The rearrangement joins TRBV20-1 to TRBJ2-1; perhaps TRBD2 as D (5 bases). Sequenced: blood. The CDR3, as DNA: TGCAGTGCTGGAGGTGGAAGGAGGTACAATGAGCAGTTCTTC. This encodes CSAGGGRRYNEQFF.